The clone carrying this TCR beta chain was counted a few times. In TCRdb, the RACE reads were re-called with MiXCR into one record per CDR3 protein. This sample has about 270,000 distinct CDR3 sequences, with approximately 7.5% found just once. The sample is drawn from a study of human T cells and chemical hapten exposure. Time point of the sample: pre-sensitization, week 0. Specified treatment: therapeutic diphenylcyclopropenone sensitization with weekly scalp DPC. The CDR3 extends over 13 amino acids. CDR1 and CDR2 from the germline V gene are DFQATT and SNEGSKA (reference sequence). The V end was cut by 6 bases, the J end by 3 bases, with 14 bases between.

The chain recombines TRBV20-1 with TRBJ1-2; tentatively, D is TRBD1 (6 bases). The sequence was obtained from a man younger than 30 with alopecia areata. Some clones in this sample may be carry-over from other donors' samples. The sequenced sample was whole blood, obtained in connection with sensitization to the hapten diphenylcyclopropenone (DPC). The CDR3 loop is CSAPRTADYGYTF. In nucleotides, the CDR3 is TGCAGTGCCCCTAGGACAGCAGACTATGGCTACACCTTC.